Sequencing of this TCR beta chain was carried out in a study of spatial heterogeneity in lung cancer. Study-level background: In the raw reads, each unique TCR and UMI combination was present more than ten times on average.

This clonotype was counted only a few times. The antigen remains unidentified. Stated time point: sample taken at primary tumor resection. Unsorted whole RNA from tumor, nontumor lung or frozen PBMC underwent sequencing. Samples were donated by 72 untreated early-stage non-small cell lung cancer patients. Germline V gene sequence: CDR1 MNHEY, CDR2 SVGAGI. Losses at the gene ends were 5 bases for V and 4 bases for J; bases not matched to a gene: 1. The CDR3 has 13 residues. Unique molecular identifiers, one per molecule, were present on every TCR cDNA molecule. TCRdb analysed the 5' RACE reads with MiXCR anew, one entry per CDR3 protein. The sample has tens of thousands of distinct CDR3 sequences; roughly 10% are singletons. Findings of the study overall: Ubiquitous, expanded tumor-derived TCRs were more frequently observed in blood at resection than at follow-up.

The clonotype was recovered from a male donor with early-stage non-small cell lung cancer. The sample here was PBMCs, taken at surgery. The chain joins TRBV6-5 to TRBJ2-5; 10 bases line up with TRBD1. CDR3 sequence reads: CASSRTGGETQYF. The CDR3, as DNA: TGTGCCAGCAGTAGGACAGGGGGAGAGACCCAGTACTTC.